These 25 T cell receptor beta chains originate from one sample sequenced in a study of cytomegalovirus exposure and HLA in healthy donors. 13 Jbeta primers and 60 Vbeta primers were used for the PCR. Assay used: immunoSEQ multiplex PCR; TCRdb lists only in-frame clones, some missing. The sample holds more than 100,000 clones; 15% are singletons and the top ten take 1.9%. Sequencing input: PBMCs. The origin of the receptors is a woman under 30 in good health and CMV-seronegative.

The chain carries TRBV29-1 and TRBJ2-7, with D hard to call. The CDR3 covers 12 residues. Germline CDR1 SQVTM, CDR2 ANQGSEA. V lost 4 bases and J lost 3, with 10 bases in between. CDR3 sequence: CSVGSSIYEQYF. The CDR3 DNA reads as TGCAGCGTTGGTAGTAGTATCTACGAGCAGTACTTC.

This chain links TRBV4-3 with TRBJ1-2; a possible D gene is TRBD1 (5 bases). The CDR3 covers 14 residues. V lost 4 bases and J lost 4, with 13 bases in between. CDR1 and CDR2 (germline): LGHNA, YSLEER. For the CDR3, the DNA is TGCGCCAGCAGCCCCCTAGGGGCCAGCTATGGCTACACCTTC. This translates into CASSPLGASYGYTF.

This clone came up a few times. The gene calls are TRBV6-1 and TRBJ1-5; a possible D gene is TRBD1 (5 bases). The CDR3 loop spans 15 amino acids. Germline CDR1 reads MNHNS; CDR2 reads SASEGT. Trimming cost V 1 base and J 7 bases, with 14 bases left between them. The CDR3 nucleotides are TGTGCCAGCAGTGAAGGGGGGGGACTAGGGCAGCCCCAGCATTTT. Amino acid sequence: CASSEGGGLGQPQHF.

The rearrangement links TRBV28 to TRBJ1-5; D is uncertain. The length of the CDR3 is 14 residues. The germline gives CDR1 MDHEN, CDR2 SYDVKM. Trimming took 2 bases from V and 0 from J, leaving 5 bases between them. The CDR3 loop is CASSLGRSNQPQHF. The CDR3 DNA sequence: TGTGCCAGCAGTTTAGGGCGTAGCAATCAGCCCCAGCATTTT.

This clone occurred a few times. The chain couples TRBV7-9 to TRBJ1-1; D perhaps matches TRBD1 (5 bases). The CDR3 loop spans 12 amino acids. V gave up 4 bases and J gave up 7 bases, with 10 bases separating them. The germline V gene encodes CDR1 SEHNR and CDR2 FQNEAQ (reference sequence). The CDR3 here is CASSSGGIEAFF. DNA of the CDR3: TGTGCCAGCAGCTCTGGGGGGATTGAAGCTTTCTTT.

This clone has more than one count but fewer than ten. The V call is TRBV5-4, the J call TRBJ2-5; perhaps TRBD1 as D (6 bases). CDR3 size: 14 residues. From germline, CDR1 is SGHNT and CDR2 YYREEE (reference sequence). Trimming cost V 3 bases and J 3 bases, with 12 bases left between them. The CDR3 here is CASSSTGYKETQYF. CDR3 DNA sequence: TGTGCCAGCAGCTCGACAGGATATAAAGAGACCCAGTACTTC.

The CDR3 coding sequence is TGTGCCAGCAGCCAAGATAGACTCATCCCCTCCTACGAGCAGTACTTC. This encodes CASSQDRLIPSYEQYF. The chain links TRBV4-2 to TRBJ2-5; D is undetermined. The J call is doubtful: the DNA matches TRBJ2-7 better. The CDR3 contains 16 residues. Germline V gene lookup returns CDR1 LGHNA and CDR2 YNFKEQ.

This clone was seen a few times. The CDR3 is CASSVNPSSSYEQYF. In DNA, the CDR3 is TGTGCCAGCAGCGTAAACCCCTCTAGTTCCTACGAGCAGTACTTC. The chain combines TRBV9 with TRBJ2-7; D uncertain. The CDR3 sequence is 15 residues long. The germline CDR1 and CDR2 sequences are SGDLS and YYNGEE. V lost 1 base to trimming and J lost 1 base, with 12 bases between them.

CDR3: CASSVAGLNTDTQYF. DNA of the CDR3: TGTGCCAGCAGCGTAGCGGGACTGAACACAGATACGCAGTATTTT. This sequence joins TRBV9 and TRBJ2-3, with D tentatively TRBD2 (6 bases). The germline V and J ends were trimmed by 0 bases and 2 bases, with 10 bases remaining between them. Germline lookup yields CDR1 SGDLS and CDR2 YYNGEE. The length of the CDR3 is 15 residues.

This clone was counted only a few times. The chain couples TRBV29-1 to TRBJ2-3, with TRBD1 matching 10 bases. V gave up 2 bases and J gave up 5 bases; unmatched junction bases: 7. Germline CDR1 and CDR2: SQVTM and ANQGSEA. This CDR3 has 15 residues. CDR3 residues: CSVEPGDRGVDTQYF. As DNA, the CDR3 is TGCAGCGTTGAACCGGGGGACAGGGGTGTAGATACGCAGTATTTT.

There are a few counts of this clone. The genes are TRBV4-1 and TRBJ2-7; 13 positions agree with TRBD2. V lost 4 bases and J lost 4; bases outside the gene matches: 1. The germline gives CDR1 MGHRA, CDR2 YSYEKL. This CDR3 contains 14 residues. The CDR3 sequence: CASSPTSGRYEQYF. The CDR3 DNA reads TGCGCCAGCAGCCCGACTAGCGGGAGGTACGAGCAGTACTTC.

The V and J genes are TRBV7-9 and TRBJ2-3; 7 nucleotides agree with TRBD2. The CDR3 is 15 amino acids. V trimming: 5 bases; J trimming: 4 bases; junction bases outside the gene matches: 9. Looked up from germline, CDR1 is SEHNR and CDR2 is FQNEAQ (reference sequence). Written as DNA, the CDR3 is TGTGCCAGCAGCCCTCGGTGGGGAGGGTCAGATACGCAGTATTTT. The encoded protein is CASSPRWGGSDTQYF.

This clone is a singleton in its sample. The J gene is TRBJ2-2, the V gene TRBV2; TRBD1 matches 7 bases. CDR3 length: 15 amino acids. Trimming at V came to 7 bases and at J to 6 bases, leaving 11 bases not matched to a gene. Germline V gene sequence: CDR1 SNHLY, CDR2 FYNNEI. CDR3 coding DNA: TGTGCCAGCACCTTGACAGGGCTCGGCGCCGGGGAGCTGTTTTTT. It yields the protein CASTLTGLGAGELFF.

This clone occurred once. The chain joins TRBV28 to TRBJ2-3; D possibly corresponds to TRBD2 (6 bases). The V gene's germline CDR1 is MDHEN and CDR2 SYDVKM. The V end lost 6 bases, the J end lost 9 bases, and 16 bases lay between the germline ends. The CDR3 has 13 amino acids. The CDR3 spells CASSPPPGDTQYF. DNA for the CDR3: TGTGCCAGCAGCCCCCCCCCGGGAGACACGCAGTATTTT.

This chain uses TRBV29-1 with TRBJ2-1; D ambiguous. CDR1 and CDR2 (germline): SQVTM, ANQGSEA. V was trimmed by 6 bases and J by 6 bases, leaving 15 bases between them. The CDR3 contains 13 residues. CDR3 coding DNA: TGCAGCGTCGCCGACTTCCTCGGCAATGAGCAGTTCTTC. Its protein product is CSVADFLGNEQFF.

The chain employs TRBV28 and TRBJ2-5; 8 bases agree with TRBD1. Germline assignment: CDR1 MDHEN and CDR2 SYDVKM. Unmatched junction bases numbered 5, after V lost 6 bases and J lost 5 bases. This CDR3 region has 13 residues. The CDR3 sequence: CASRAGGGETQYF. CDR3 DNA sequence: TGTGCCAGCAGAGCAGGGGGCGGGGAGACCCAGTACTTC.

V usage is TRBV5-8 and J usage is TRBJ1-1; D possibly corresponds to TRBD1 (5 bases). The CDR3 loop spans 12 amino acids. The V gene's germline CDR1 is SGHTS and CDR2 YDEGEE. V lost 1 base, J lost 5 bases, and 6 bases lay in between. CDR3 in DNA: TGTGCCAGCAGCTTGAGGGGAACTGAAGCTTTCTTT. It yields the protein CASSLRGTEAFF.

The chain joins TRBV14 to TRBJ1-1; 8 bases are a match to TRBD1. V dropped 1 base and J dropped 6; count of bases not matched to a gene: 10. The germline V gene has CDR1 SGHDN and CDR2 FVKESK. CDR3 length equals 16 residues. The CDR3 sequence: CASSQVGGQGVAEAFF. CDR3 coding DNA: TGTGCCAGCAGCCAAGTTGGTGGACAGGGTGTCGCTGAAGCTTTCTTT.

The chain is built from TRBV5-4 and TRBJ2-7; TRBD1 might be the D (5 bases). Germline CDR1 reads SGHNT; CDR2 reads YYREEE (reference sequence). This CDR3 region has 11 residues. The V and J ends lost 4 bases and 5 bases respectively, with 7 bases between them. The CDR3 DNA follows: TGTGCCAGCAGCCAACAGGACGAGCAGTACTTC. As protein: CASSQQDEQYF.

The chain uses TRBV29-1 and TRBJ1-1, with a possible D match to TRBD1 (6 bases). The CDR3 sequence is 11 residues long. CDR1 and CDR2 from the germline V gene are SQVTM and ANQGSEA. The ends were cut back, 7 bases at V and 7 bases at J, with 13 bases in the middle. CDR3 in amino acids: CSASDRYEAFF. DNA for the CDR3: TGCAGCGCTTCGGACAGATATGAAGCTTTCTTT.

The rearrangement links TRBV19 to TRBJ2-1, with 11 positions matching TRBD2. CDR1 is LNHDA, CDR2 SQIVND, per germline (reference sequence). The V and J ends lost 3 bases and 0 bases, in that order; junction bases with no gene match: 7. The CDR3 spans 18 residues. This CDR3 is CASSMSLAGASSYNEQFF. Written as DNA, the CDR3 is TGTGCCAGTAGTATGTCACTAGCGGGAGCCAGCTCCTACAATGAGCAGTTCTTC.

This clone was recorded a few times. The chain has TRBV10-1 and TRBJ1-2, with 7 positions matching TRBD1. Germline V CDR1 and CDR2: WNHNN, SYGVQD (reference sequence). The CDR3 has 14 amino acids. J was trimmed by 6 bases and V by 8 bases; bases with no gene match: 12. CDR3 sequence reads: CASFRTGLGDGYTF. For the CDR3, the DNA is TGCGCCAGCTTTCGGACAGGTCTTGGGGATGGCTACACCTTC.

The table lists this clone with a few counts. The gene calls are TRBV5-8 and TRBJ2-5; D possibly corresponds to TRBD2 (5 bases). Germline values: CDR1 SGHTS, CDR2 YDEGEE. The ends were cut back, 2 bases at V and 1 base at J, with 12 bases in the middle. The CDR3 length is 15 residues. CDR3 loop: CASSFGGRVQETQYF. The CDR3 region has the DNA TGTGCCAGCAGCTTTGGAGGTAGGGTCCAAGAGACCCAGTACTTC. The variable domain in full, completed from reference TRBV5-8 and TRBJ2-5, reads EAGVTQSPTHLIKTRGQQATLRCSPISGHTSVYWYQQALGLGLQFLLWYDEGEERNRGNFPPRFSGRQFPNYSSELNVNALELEDSALYLCASSFGGRVQETQYFGPGTRLLVL.

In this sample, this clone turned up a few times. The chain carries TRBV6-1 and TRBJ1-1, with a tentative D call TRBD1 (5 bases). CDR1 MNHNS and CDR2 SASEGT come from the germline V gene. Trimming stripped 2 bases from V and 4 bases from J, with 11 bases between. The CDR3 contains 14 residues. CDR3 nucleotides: TGTGCCAGCAGTGAAACCATGGGGGGCACTGAAGCTTTCTTT. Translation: CASSETMGGTEAFF.

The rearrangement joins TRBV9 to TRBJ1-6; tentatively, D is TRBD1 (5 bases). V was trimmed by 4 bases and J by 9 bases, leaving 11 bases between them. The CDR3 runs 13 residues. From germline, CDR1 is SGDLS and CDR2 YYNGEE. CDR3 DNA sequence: TGTGCCAGCAGCCTGGGGGGTAGTTCACCCCTCCACTTT. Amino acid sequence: CASSLGGSSPLHF. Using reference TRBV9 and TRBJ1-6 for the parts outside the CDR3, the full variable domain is DSGVTQTPKHLITATGQRVTLRCSPRSGDLSVYWYQQSLDQGLQFLIQYYNGEERAKGNILERFSAQQFPDLHSELNLSSLELGDSALYFCASSLGGSSPLHFGNGTRLTVT.